The next 24 T cell receptor beta chains were all read from a single sample in a study of blood T cell repertoires in COVID-19. Clones were read by immunoSEQ multiplex PCR, and TCRdb kept only the in-frame ones, dropping some. The data show fewer than 200,000 clones, about 80% seen once. The sequenced sample was peripheral blood. The receptors originated from a woman between 65 and 79 years old with acute or convalescent COVID-19.

This chain uses TRBV6-5 with TRBJ2-7, with 7 bases identical to TRBD1. After removal of 2 bases from V and 2 bases from J, the junction contained 3 bases not matched to a gene. CDR1 and CDR2 (germline): MNHEY, SVGAGI. CDR3 length: 14 residues. In DNA form, the CDR3 reads TGTGCCAGCAGTTACCGGCAGGGGGCCTACGAGCAGTACTTC. Amino acids: CASSYRQGAYEQYF.

The chain employs TRBV9 and TRBJ2-5; 7 nucleotides line up with TRBD2. The CDR3 runs to 15 residues. Germline V gene lookup returns CDR1 SGDLS and CDR2 YYNGEE. The V segment lost 4 bases and the J segment 5 bases; nucleotides outside the gene matches: 11. This CDR3 is CASSPRTRPWETQYF. CDR3 sequence (DNA): TGTGCCAGCAGCCCTCGGACTAGGCCTTGGGAGACCCAGTACTTC.

This clone was detected only a few times. V and J are TRBV4-1 and TRBJ1-1; D may be TRBD1 (6 bases). There are 15 residues in the CDR3. V shed 3 bases and J shed 4 bases, with 15 bases lying between them. Germline CDR1 is MGHRA and CDR2 is YSYEKL. CDR3 in amino acids: CASSHNRESFTEAFF. The CDR3 nucleotides read TGCGCCAGCAGCCACAACAGGGAGAGTTTCACTGAAGCTTTCTTT.

The rearrangement links TRBV4-3 to TRBJ2-7; 11 bases agree with TRBD2. The V and J ends lost 4 bases and 7 bases, in that order; junction bases with no gene match: 9. The germline V gene has CDR1 LGHNA and CDR2 YSLEER. CDR3 length equals 15 residues. The CDR3 loop reads CASSPLAGGGTEQYF. The CDR3 DNA reads TGCGCCAGCAGCCCTTTAGCGGGAGGGGGAACGGAGCAGTACTTC.

The chain is built from TRBV15 and TRBJ2-3; 9 bases are shared with TRBD2. Trimming removed 4 bases from V and 2 bases from J; junction bases left unmatched: 4. Germline CDR1 and CDR2: LNHNV and YYDKDF (reference sequence). The CDR3 sequence is 15 residues long. The CDR3 sequence: CATSIGTSLTDTQYF. CDR3 DNA: TGTGCCACCAGCATTGGGACTAGCCTCACAGATACGCAGTATTTT.

This clone has only one observation. The chain employs TRBV2 and TRBJ1-1, with 8 bases lining up with TRBD1. CDR1 SNHLY and CDR2 FYNNEI come from the germline V gene. The CDR3 spans 16 residues. Trimming took 11 bases from V and 2 from J; bases not matched to a gene: 16. Written as DNA, the CDR3 is TGTGCCTCCCGAGGTACCGGGACAGGTATCAACACTGAAGCTTTCTTT. Its protein product is CASRGTGTGINTEAFF.

This clone was seen more than once but under ten times. The rearrangement joins TRBV6-5 to TRBJ2-2; D uncertain. Germline V CDR1 and CDR2: MNHEY, SVGAGI. CDR3 length: 14 residues. V was cut by 5 bases and J by 6 bases, with 13 bases left in between. CDR3 sequence (DNA): TGTGCCAGCAGTCGCATCAATTCGGCCGGGGAGCTGTTTTTT. Translated: CASSRINSAGELFF.

The chain couples TRBV6-2 or TRBV6-3 to TRBJ2-7; 11 bases align to TRBD2. CDR3 length equals 15 residues. CDR1 MNHEY and CDR2 SVGEGT come from the germline V gene. The V segment lost 5 bases and the J segment 0 bases; nucleotides outside the gene matches: 3. Here the CDR3 DNA reads TGTGCCAGCAGTACTAGCGGGAGTTTCTCCTACGAGCAGTACTTC. Translated, it gives CASSTSGSFSYEQYF.

This clone has a single count. V is TRBV7-2 and J is TRBJ1-3, with 7 bases matching TRBD1. The CDR3 has 14 residues. The V gene end was trimmed by 5 bases and the J gene end by 4 bases; junction bases not matched to a gene: 5. Germline CDR1 SGHTA, CDR2 FQGNSA. The CDR3 spells CASSLQGLGNTIYF. As DNA, the CDR3 is TGTGCCAGCAGCCTACAGGGGCTCGGAAACACCATATATTTT.

The J gene is TRBJ1-1, the V gene TRBV19; 7 bases line up with TRBD1. The CDR3 is 13 residues long. V shed 5 bases, J shed 8 bases, and the junction held 8 bases outside the gene matches. Germline loops: CDR1 LNHDA, CDR2 SQIVND (reference sequence). CDR3 DNA sequence: TGTGCCAGTAGTCCTACTACAGGGGCCGAAGCTTTCTTT. Its protein is CASSPTTGAEAFF. The full variable domain, in which reference TRBV19 and TRBJ1-1 provide the parts outside the CDR3, is DGGITQSPKYLFRKEGQNVTLSCEQNLNHDAMYWYRQDPGQGLRLIYYSQIVNDFQKGDIAEGYSVSREKKESFPLTVTSAQKNPTAFYLCASSPTTGAEAFFGQGTRLTVV.

The chain links TRBV3-1 (or the pseudogene TRBV3-2) to TRBJ1-2; no firm D call. The CDR3 has 12 amino acids. Germline V gives CDR1 LGHDT, CDR2 YNNKEL (reference sequence). Trimming pared 4 bases from V and 0 bases from J, leaving 3 bases between. The CDR3 spells CASSPANYGYTF. The CDR3 DNA is TGTGCCAGCAGCCCTGCTAACTATGGCTACACCTTC.

This clone was recorded a few times. The rearrangement uses TRBV7-8 and TRBJ1-1, with D tentatively TRBD1 (5 bases). Germline CDR1 is SGHVS and CDR2 is FQNEAQ. This CDR3 contains 13 residues. V lost 6 bases to trimming and J lost 4 bases, with 12 bases between them. The CDR3 here is CASRGRAGTEAFF. Here the CDR3 DNA reads TGTGCCAGCAGAGGCAGGGCAGGCACTGAAGCTTTCTTT.

The chain joins TRBV2 to TRBJ1-2; the D gene is possibly TRBD1 (5 bases). CDR1 SNHLY and CDR2 FYNNEI come from the germline V gene. V was cut by 6 bases and J by 7 bases, with 12 bases left in between. The CDR3 is made up of 12 amino acids. The CDR3 DNA reads TGTGCCAGCAGGGACATACAGCGTGGCTACACCTTC. It is translated as CASRDIQRGYTF.

This chain links TRBV7-2 with TRBJ1-5; no clear D. CDR3 length: 15 amino acids. From germline, CDR1 is SGHTA and CDR2 FQGNSA. V was shortened by 0 bases and J by 5 bases, with 11 bases between the two germline ends. CDR3 bases: TGTGCCAGCAGCTTAGCGTCGACTGCTGATCAGCCCCAGCATTTT. Its protein is CASSLASTADQPQHF. The full variable domain, its missing parts supplied by reference TRBV7-2 and TRBJ1-5, is GAGVSQSPSNKVTEKGKDVELRCDPISGHTALYWYRQSLGQGLEFLIYFQGNSAPDKSGLPSDRFSAERTGGSVSTLTIQRTQQEDSAVYLCASSLASTADQPQHFGDGTRLSIL.

The J gene is TRBJ2-1, the V gene TRBV19, with 11 bases identical to TRBD2. The junction had 0 bases not matched to a gene; V was cut back by 1 base and J by 7 bases. The CDR3 has 14 residues. The germline CDR1 and CDR2 sequences are LNHDA and SQIVND (reference sequence). Here the CDR3 DNA reads TGTGCCAGTAGTATAGTAGCGGGGGGGAATGAGCAGTTCTTC. As protein: CASSIVAGGNEQFF.

Only a few counts were recorded for this clone. The chain has TRBV4-3 and TRBJ1-6; no reliable D call. The germline V and J ends were trimmed by 1 base and 5 bases, with 12 bases remaining between them. There are 16 residues in the CDR3. Germline-derived CDR1 and CDR2 are LGHNA and YSLEER. The CDR3 loop is CASSQVGGWDNSPLHF. The CDR3, as DNA: TGCGCCAGCAGCCAAGTAGGAGGATGGGATAATTCACCCCTCCACTTT.

In this sample, this clone turned up once. The V gene is TRBV4-2, the J gene TRBJ2-5; TRBD2 aligns across 9 bases. J was trimmed by 3 bases and V by 4 bases; bases with no gene match: 9. There are 16 residues in the CDR3. CDR1 is LGHNA and CDR2 is YNFKEQ in the germline V gene. The CDR3 sequence: CASSLLEGGGEETQYF. In DNA, the CDR3 is TGTGCCAGCAGCCTTTTGGAGGGCGGGGGGGAAGAGACCCAGTACTTC.

The chain recombines TRBV11-2 with TRBJ2-7; 8 nucleotides match TRBD1. Germline V gene data show CDR1 as SGHAT and CDR2 as FQNNGV. V shed 3 bases, J shed 2 bases, and the junction held 6 bases outside the gene matches. This CDR3 region has 15 residues. CDR3 protein: CASSFQDREAYEQYF. CDR3 sequence (DNA): TGTGCCAGCAGCTTCCAGGACAGGGAAGCCTACGAGCAGTACTTC.

The chain combines TRBV7-2 with TRBJ2-5; maybe TRBD2 (5 bases). Germline V lookup: CDR1 SGHTA, CDR2 FQGNSA. The CDR3 contains 12 residues. The V end lost 4 bases, the J end lost 7 bases, and 10 bases lay between the germline ends. This CDR3 reads CASSYGSWTQYF. CDR3 sequence (DNA): TGTGCCAGCAGCTATGGGAGTTGGACCCAGTACTTC.

This chain links TRBV6-5 with TRBJ1-2; D is undetermined. CDR1 and CDR2 from the germline V gene are MNHEY and SVGAGI. This CDR3 region has 14 residues. V was clipped by 2 bases and J by 3 bases, with 10 bases between them. CDR3 DNA: TGTGCCAGCAGTTACGGCGGGAAATACTATGGCTACACCTTC. This codes for CASSYGGKYYGYTF.

This clone was observed once. The chain couples TRBV7-2 to TRBJ2-1; no reliable D call. The V gene's germline CDR1 is SGHTA and CDR2 FQGNSA. The V gene lost 1 base and the J gene lost 0 bases, with 7 bases spanning the gap. CDR3 length equals 15 residues. CDR3 sequence: CASSLDPSSYNEQFF. The CDR3 nucleotides are TGTGCCAGCAGCTTAGACCCTAGCTCCTACAATGAGCAGTTCTTC.

In this sample, this clone turned up once. The rearrangement joins TRBV19 to TRBJ2-1; 13 bases line up with TRBD2. Germline V gives CDR1 LNHDA, CDR2 SQIVND (reference sequence). V shed 9 bases and J 4 bases; nucleotides not matched to a gene: 3. This CDR3 has 14 amino acids. The DNA for the CDR3 is TGTGCCAGCCGGACTAGCGGGAGTTACAATGAGCAGTTCTTC. It is translated as CASRTSGSYNEQFF.

The CDR3 reads CASSAARTSGGGDTQYF. Written as DNA, the CDR3 is TGCGCCAGCAGCGCAGCCCGGACTAGCGGGGGAGGGGATACGCAGTATTTT. The chain links TRBV5-1 to TRBJ2-3; 13 nucleotides match TRBD2. This CDR3 spans 17 amino acids. Germline CDR1 reads SGHRS; CDR2 reads YFSETQ. V lost 4 bases to trimming and J lost 6 bases; unmatched junction nucleotides: 11.

There are a few counts of this clone. The chain recombines TRBV19 with TRBJ2-6, with a possible D match to TRBD2 (7 bases). V gave up 8 bases and J gave up 2 bases, with 13 bases separating them. This CDR3 has 15 residues. Germline V gene data show CDR1 as LNHDA and CDR2 as SQIVND (reference sequence). The DNA of the CDR3 is TGTGCCAGTCGAGGGGGGGAAGCTGGGGCCAACGTCCTGACTTTC. This gives the protein CASRGGEAGANVLTF.